This T cell receptor beta chain stems from a study of response to subunit inactivated influenza vaccine. CDR3 length: 15 residues. Trimming took off 2 bases at V and 5 bases at J, with 16 bases between the two ends. CDR1 and CDR2 (germline): DFQATT, SNEGSKA (reference sequence). MiXCR, run by TCRdb on the RT-PCR reads, gives a single entry per CDR3 protein. This table holds under 200,000 distinct CDR3 sequences, approximately 11% found once. The sample here was non-naive T cells sorted from PBMCs, taken about 6 weeks after vaccination. This rearrangement joins TRBV20-1 to TRBJ1-5; D possibly corresponds to TRBD1 (5 bases). The clonotype comes from a man aged 45-65 years who received an inactivated influenza vaccine. The CDR3 region has the DNA TGCAGTGCTAGAACCGGGGGGTTCGGTTATCAGCCCCAGCATTTT. It codes for CSARTGGFGYQPQHF.